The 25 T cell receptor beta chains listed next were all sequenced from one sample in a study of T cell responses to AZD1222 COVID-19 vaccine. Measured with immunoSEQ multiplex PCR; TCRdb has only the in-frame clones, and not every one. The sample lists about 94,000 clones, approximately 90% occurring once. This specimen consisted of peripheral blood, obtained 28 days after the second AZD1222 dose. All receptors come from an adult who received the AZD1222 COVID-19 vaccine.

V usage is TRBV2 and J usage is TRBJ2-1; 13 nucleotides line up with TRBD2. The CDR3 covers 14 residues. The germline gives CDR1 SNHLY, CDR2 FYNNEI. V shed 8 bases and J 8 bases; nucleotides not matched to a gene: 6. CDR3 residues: CASLGLAGVYEQFF. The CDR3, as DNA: TGTGCCAGCCTTGGACTAGCGGGAGTATATGAGCAGTTCTTC.

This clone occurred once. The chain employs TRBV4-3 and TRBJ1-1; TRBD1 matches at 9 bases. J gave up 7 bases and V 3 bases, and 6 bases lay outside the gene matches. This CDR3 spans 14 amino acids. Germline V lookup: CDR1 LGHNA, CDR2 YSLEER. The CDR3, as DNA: TGCGCCAGCAGCCACTGGGGACAGGGATTTGAAGCTTTCTTT. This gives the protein CASSHWGQGFEAFF.

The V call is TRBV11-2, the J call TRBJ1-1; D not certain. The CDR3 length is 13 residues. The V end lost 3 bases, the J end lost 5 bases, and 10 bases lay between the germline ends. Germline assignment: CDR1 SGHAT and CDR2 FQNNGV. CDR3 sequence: CASSLALGTEAFF. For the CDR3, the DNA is TGTGCCAGCAGCTTGGCCCTTGGGACTGAAGCTTTCTTT.

The DNA of the CDR3 is TGTGCCAGCAGCGGTCAGCCAGATAACACTGAAGCTTTCTTT. It translates to CASSGQPDNTEAFF. The V gene is TRBV7-9, the J gene TRBJ1-1; D is undetermined. Deletions cut 5 bases from V and 2 bases from J, with 12 bases between. The CDR3 length is 14 residues. Germline CDR1 reads SEHNR; CDR2 reads FQNEAQ (reference sequence).

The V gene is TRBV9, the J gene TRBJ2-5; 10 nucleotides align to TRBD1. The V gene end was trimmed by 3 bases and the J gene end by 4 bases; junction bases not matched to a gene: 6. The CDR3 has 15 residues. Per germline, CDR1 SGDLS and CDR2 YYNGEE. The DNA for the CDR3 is TGTGCCAGCAGCGATGGGACAGGGGTTGGAGAGACCCAGTACTTC. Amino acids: CASSDGTGVGETQYF.

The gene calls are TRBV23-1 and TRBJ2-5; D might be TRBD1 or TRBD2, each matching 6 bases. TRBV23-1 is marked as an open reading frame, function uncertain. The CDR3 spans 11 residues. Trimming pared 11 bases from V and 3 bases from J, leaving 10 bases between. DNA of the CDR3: TGCGCCGGGGGGCATAAAGAGACCCAGTACTTC. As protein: CAGGHKETQYF.

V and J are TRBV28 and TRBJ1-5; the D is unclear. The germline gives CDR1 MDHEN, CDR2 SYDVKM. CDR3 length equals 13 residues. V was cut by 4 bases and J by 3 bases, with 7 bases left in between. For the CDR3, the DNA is TGTGCCAGCAGTTCCCATCCCAATCAGCCCCAGCATTTT. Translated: CASSSHPNQPQHF. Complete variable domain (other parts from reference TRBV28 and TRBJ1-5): DVKVTQSSRYLVKRTGEKVFLECVQDMDHENMFWYRQDPGLGLRLIYFSYDVKMKEKGDIPEGYSVSREKKERFSLILESASTNQTSMYLCASSSHPNQPQHFGDGTRLSIL.

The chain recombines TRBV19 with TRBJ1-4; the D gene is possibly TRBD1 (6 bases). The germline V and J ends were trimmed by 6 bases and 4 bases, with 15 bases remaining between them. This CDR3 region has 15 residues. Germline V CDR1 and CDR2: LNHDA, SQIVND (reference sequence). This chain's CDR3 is CASRSDRTLNEKLFF. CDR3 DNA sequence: TGTGCCAGTAGATCAGACAGGACCCTTAATGAAAAACTGTTTTTT.

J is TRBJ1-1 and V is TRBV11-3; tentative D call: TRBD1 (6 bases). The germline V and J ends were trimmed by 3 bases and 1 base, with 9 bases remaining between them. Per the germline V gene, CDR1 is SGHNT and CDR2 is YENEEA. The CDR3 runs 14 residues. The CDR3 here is CASSLRGENTEAFF. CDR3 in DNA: TGTGCCAGCAGCTTGAGGGGGGAGAACACTGAAGCTTTCTTT.

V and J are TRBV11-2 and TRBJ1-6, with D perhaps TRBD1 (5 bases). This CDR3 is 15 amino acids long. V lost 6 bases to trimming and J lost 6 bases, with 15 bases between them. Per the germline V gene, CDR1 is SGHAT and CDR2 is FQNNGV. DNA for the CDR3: TGTGCCAGCAGGCGGGACGTTCGAATTAATTCACCCCTCCACTTT. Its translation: CASRRDVRINSPLHF. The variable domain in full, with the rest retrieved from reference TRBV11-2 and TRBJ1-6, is EAGVAQSPRYKIIEKRQSVAFWCNPISGHATLYWYQQILGQGPKLLIQFQNNGVVDDSQLPKDRFSAERLKGVDSTLKIQPAKLEDSAVYLCASRRDVRINSPLHFGNGTRLTVT.

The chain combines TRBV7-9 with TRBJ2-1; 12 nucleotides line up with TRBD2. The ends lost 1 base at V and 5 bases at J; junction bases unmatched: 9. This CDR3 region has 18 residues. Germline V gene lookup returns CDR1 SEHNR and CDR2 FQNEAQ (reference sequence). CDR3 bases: TGTGCCAGCAGCTTAGGTGCCGGGCTAGCGGGAGGGAACAATGAGCAGTTCTTC. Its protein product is CASSLGAGLAGGNNEQFF.

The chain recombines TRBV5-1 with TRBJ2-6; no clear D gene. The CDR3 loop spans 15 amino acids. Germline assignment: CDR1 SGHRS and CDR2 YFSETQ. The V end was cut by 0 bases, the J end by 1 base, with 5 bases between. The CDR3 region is CASSLANSGANVLTF. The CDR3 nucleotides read TGCGCCAGCAGCTTGGCGAATTCTGGGGCCAACGTCCTGACTTTC.

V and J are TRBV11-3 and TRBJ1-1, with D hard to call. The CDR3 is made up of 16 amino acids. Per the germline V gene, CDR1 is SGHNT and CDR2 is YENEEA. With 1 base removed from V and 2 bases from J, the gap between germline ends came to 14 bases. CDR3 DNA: TGTGCCAGCAGCTTAGGAAGGTTAATGGGCAACACTGAAGCTTTCTTT. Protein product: CASSLGRLMGNTEAFF.

CDR3 amino acids: CASSVEGLAGVTGELFF. The CDR3 DNA reads TGTGCCAGCAGCGTAGAAGGCCTAGCGGGAGTAACAGGGGAGCTGTTTTTT. This rearrangement joins TRBV9 to TRBJ2-2; 10 bases align to TRBD2. Trimming took 0 bases from V and 8 from J; bases not matched to a gene: 10. CDR1 is SGDLS and CDR2 is YYNGEE in the germline V gene. CDR3 length: 17 residues.

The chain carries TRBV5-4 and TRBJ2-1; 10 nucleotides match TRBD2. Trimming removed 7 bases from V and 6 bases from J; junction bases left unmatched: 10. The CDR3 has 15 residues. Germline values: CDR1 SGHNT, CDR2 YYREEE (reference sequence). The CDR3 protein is CASDNQRGGINEQFF. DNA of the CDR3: TGTGCCAGCGACAATCAGCGGGGGGGTATCAATGAGCAGTTCTTC.

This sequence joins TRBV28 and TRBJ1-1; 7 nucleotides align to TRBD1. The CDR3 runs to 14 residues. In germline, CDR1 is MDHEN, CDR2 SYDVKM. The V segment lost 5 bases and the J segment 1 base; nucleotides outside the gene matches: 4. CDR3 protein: CASSQGGANTEAFF. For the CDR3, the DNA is TGTGCCAGCAGTCAAGGGGGCGCGAACACTGAAGCTTTCTTT.

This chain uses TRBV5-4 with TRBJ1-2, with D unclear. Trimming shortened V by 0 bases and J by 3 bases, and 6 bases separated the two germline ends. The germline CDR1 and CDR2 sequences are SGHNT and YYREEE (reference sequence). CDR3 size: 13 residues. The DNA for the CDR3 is TGTGCCAGCAGCTTGGACGGGTACTATGGCTACACCTTC. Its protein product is CASSLDGYYGYTF.

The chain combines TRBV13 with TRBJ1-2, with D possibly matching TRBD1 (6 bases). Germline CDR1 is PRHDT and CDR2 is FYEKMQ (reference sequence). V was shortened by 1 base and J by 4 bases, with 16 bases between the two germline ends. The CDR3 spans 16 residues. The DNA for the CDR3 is TGTGCCAGCAGCTTAGTGGAGGACAGAAACTTCTATGGCTACACCTTC. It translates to CASSLVEDRNFYGYTF.

The CDR3 DNA sequence: TGTGCCAGCAGCGTAGGGGCAGGGACGGGGGAAAAACTGTTTTTT. This gives the protein CASSVGAGTGEKLFF. The chain carries TRBV9 and TRBJ1-4; D might be TRBD1 (5 bases). Germline-derived CDR1 and CDR2 are SGDLS and YYNGEE. The CDR3 extends over 15 amino acids. Trimming shortened V by 0 bases and J by 8 bases, and 14 bases separated the two germline ends.

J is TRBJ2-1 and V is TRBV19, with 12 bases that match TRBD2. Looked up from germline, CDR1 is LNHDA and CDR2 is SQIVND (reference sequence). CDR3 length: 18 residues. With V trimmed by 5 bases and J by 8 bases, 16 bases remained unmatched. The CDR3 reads CASSRSSPRLAGVHEQFF. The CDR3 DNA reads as TGTGCCAGTAGTCGATCCTCCCCCCGACTAGCGGGAGTCCATGAGCAGTTCTTC.

DNA of the CDR3: TGTGCCAGCAGTGAATGGGACTTACTAAGCAATCAGCCCCAGCATTTT. Its protein is CASSEWDLLSNQPQHF. The rearrangement uses TRBV2 and TRBJ1-5, with D possibly TRBD1 on 5 matching bases. The germline CDR1 and CDR2 sequences are SNHLY and FYNNEI. CDR3 length: 16 residues. V was clipped by 2 bases and J by 1 base, with 12 bases between them.

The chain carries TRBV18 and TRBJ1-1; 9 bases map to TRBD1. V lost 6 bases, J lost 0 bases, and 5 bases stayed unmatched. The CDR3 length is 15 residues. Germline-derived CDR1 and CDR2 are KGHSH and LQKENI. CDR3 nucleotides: TGTGCCAGCTCCCAGGGACAGGGAATGAACACTGAAGCTTTCTTT. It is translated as CASSQGQGMNTEAFF.

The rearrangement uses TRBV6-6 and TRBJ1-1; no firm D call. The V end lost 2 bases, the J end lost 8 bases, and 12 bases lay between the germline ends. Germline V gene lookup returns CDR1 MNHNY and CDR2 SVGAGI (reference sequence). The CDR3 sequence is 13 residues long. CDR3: CASSYTAWEEAFF. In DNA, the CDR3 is TGTGCCAGCAGTTACACAGCCTGGGAAGAAGCTTTCTTT.

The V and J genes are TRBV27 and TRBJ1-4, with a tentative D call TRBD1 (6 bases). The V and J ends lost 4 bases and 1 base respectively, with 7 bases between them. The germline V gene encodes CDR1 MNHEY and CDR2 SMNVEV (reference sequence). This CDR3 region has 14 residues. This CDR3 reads CASSSRGTNEKLFF. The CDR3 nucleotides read TGTGCCAGCAGTTCCAGGGGAACTAATGAAAAACTGTTTTTT.

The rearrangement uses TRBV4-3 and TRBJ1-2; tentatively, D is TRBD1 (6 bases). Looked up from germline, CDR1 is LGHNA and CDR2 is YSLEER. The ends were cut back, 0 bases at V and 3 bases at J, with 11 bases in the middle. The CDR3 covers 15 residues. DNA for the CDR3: TGCGCCAGCAGCCAAGACTCGAGGGGGGACTATGGCTACACCTTC. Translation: CASSQDSRGDYGYTF.